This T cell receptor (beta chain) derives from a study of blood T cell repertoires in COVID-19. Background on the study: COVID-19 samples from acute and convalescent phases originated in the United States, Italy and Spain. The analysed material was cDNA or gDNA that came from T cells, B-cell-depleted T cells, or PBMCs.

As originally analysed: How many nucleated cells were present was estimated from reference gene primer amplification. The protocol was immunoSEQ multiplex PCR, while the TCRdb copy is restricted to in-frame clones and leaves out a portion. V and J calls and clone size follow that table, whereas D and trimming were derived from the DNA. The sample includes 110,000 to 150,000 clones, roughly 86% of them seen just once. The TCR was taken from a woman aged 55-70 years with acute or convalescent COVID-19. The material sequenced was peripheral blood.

The CDR3 nucleotides are TGTGCCTGGAGTGTACCATGGACAGGGAGGAACACCGGGGAGCTGTTTTTT. This translates into CAWSVPWTGRNTGELFF. The chain couples TRBV30 to TRBJ2-2, with TRBD1 matching over 8 bases. Germline lookup yields CDR1 GTSNPN and CDR2 SVGIG (reference sequence). The V and J ends lost 0 bases and 1 base, in that order; junction bases with no gene match: 7. The CDR3 extends over 17 amino acids.